These 8 T cell receptor beta chains share one sample of origin, sequenced in a study of cytomegalovirus exposure and HLA in healthy donors. The PCR made use of 60 Vbeta and 13 Jbeta primers. Repertoires were generated with immunoSEQ multiplex PCR, while TCRdb's copy carries only in-frame clones and drops some. The sample holds around 150,000 clones, around 68% seen once. The sample consisted of PBMCs. The receptors shown here come from a man over 45 in good health and CMV-seronegative.

The chain combines TRBV28 with TRBJ2-3; 7 bases agree with TRBD2. V shed 4 bases and J 2 bases; nucleotides not matched to a gene: 6. CDR3 size: 15 residues. Looked up from germline, CDR1 is MDHEN and CDR2 is SYDVKM. The CDR3 is CASSSGGFNTDTQYF. CDR3 sequence (DNA): TGTGCCAGCAGTTCGGGGGGATTCAACACAGATACGCAGTATTTT.

This clone occurred a few times. V usage is TRBV20-1 and J usage is TRBJ1-1, with D perhaps matching TRBD1 (6 bases). V was trimmed by 3 bases and J by 11 bases, leaving 13 bases between them. This CDR3 has 11 residues. CDR1 is DFQATT, CDR2 SNEGSKA, per germline (reference sequence). The CDR3 region has the DNA TGCAGTGCTAGGGAGACAGGTTCGGCTTTCTTT. Its translation is CSARETGSAFF.

The rearrangement uses TRBV5-1 and TRBJ2-7, with 9 positions matching TRBD1. V was pared by 4 bases and J by 4 bases, with 6 bases of the junction left unmatched. Germline CDR1 is SGHRS and CDR2 is YFSETQ. This CDR3 region has 14 residues. The CDR3: CASSPQGAGYEQYF. The CDR3 DNA is TGCGCCAGCAGCCCACAGGGGGCGGGATACGAGCAGTACTTC.

This clone was seen a few times. The rearrangement links TRBV29-1 to TRBJ1-2; TRBD1 is a possible D gene (5 bases). CDR3 length: 12 amino acids. Trimming took off 1 base at V and 7 bases at J, with 10 bases between the two ends. Germline assignment: CDR1 SQVTM and CDR2 ANQGSEA. This chain's CDR3 is CSVEGRDRGYTF. The CDR3 nucleotides are TGCAGCGTTGAAGGGAGGGACCGTGGCTACACCTTC.

Written as DNA, the CDR3 is TGCGCCAGCAGCCAAGTGGGACAGGTATCCTACGAGCAGTACTTC. Translating it yields CASSQVGQVSYEQYF. V gene TRBV4-1 combines with J gene TRBJ2-7, with 8 bases that match TRBD1. V was pared by 1 base and J by 1 base, with 3 bases of the junction left unmatched. Germline V gene lookup returns CDR1 MGHRA and CDR2 YSYEKL. The CDR3 covers 15 residues.

The V gene is TRBV7-9, the J gene TRBJ2-5; 7 nucleotides agree with TRBD1. The J call may not be correct, given that the DNA end is closer to TRBJ2-7. Germline V lookup: CDR1 SEHNR, CDR2 FQNEAQ (reference sequence). There are 17 residues in the CDR3. DNA for the CDR3: TGTGCCAGCAGCTTAAGGGGCAGGGGGAAAGGAATCTACGAGCAGTACTTC. This encodes CASSLRGRGKGIYEQYF.

The V call is TRBV6-1, the J call TRBJ1-5; D remains unclear. There are 14 residues in the CDR3. The V and J ends lost 4 bases and 3 bases respectively, with 10 bases between them. The V gene's germline CDR1 is MNHNS and CDR2 SASEGT. The CDR3 DNA is TGTGCCAGCAGTGGAGGGTGGATCAATCAGCCCCAGCATTTT. The encoded protein is CASSGGWINQPQHF.

V gene TRBV21-1 combines with J gene TRBJ1-2; the table's D call, TRBD1, has no DNA check behind it. TRBV21-1 is deemed a pseudogene. This CDR3 is 14 amino acids long. The CDR3, as DNA: TGTGCCAGCAGCAAAGGGTTGGCAGGGGATGGCTACACCTTC. This encodes CASSKGLAGDGYTF.